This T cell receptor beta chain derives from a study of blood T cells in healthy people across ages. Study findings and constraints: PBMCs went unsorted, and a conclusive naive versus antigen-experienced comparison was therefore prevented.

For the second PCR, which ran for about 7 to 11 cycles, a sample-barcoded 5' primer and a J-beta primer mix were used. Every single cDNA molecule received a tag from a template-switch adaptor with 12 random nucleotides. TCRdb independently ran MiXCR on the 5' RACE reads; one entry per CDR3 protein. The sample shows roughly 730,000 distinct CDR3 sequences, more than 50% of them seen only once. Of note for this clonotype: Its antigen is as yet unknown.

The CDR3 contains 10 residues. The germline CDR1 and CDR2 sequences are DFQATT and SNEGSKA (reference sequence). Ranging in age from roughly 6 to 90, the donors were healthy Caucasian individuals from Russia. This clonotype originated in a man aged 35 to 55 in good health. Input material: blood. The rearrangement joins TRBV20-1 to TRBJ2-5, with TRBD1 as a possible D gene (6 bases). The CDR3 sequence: CRAVGAATYF. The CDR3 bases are TGCAGGGCTGTGGGGGCAGCTACGTACTTC.